This T cell receptor beta chain originates from a study of blood T cells in healthy people across ages. The CDR3 has 13 amino acids. CDR1 and CDR2 from the germline V gene are SGHRS and YFSETQ. Trimming took 4 bases from V and 1 from J, leaving 8 bases between them. Next came a second PCR, run for about 6 to 12 cycles, which used a sample-barcoded 5' primer along with a J-beta primer mix. TCRdb re-called the 5' RACE reads through MiXCR, storing one row per CDR3 protein. The sample lists around 2 million distinct CDR3 sequences, about two fifths occurring once. This clonotype was counted between two and nine times.

This chain links TRBV5-1 with TRBJ1-1; D is undetermined. This receptor was obtained from a human donor in good health. The sequencing input was blood. This chain's CDR3 is CASSADPNTEAFF. The CDR3 DNA reads as TGCGCCAGCAGCGCGGACCCGAACACTGAAGCTTTCTTT. Drawing the rest from reference TRBV5-1 and TRBJ1-1, the complete variable domain is KAGVTQTPRYLIKTRGQQVTLSCSPISGHRSVSWYQQTPGQGLQFLFEYFSETQRNKGNFPGRFSGRQFSNSRSEMNVSTLELGDSALYLCASSADPNTEAFFGQGTRLTVV.